The clone carrying this T cell receptor (beta chain) has just one count. What it recognizes is unknown. Sequencing was performed with immunoSEQ multiplex PCR; in TCRdb, only in-frame clones are kept and a portion is missing. The table includes about 2.3 million clones, under 95% detected once. Trimming removed 3 bases from V and 4 bases from J; junction bases left unmatched: 5. CDR3 length: 14 amino acids. Germline CDR1 LNHNV, CDR2 YYDKDF (reference sequence). This record belongs to a study of shared clonotypes between healthy human individuals. Study as a whole: Researchers assigned three CD4 naive, three CD4 memory, two CD8 naive and one CD8 memory plate to each donor. Study-level findings and limits: Naive subsets tended to show greater estimated richness than memory subsets. Incompleteness in sorted-subset sequencing, despite large depth, was shown by rarefaction.

The sample taken for sequencing was naive CD4+ T cells from PBMCs. Subset here: CD45RA+ positively selected. The chain couples TRBV15 to TRBJ1-2, with TRBD1 identical over 7 bases. The receptor's source is a man between 18 and 35 years old in good health. Some clones in this sample may be carry-over from other donors' samples. CDR3 protein: CATSRGQRAYGYTF. The DNA of the CDR3 is TGTGCCACCAGCAGGGGACAGAGGGCCTATGGCTACACCTTC.